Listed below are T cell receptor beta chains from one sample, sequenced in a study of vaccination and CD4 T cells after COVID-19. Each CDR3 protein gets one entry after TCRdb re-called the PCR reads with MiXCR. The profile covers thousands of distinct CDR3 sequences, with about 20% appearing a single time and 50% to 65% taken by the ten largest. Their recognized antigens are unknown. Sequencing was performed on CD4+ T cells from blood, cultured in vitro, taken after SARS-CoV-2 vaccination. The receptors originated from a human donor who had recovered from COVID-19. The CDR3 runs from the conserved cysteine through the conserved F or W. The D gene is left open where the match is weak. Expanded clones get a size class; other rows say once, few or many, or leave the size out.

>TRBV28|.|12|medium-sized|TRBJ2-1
TGTGCCAGCAGTTCCTCGGACATACGCGGCTTCTTC
CASSSSDIRGFF
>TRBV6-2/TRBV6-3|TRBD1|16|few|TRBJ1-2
TGTGCCAGCAGTTACTCCGGCGACAGGGGAGGATATGGCTACACCTTC
CASSYSGDRGGYGYTF
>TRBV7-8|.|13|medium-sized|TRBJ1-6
TGTGCCAGCAGCTCGACGCCGGGGGGGACCCTCCACTTT
CASSSTPGGTLHF
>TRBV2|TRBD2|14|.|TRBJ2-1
TGTGCCAGCATCGAGCGGGGTATAAACAATGAGCAGTTCTTC
CASIERGINNEQFF
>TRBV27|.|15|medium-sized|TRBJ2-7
TGTGCCAGCGGTAAAACGGGACCGATGGCCTACGAGCAGTACTTC
CASGKTGPMAYEQYF
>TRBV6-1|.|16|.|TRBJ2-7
TGTGCCAGCAGTGATTGGGGGAGACACTTCTCCTACGAGCAGTACTTC
CASSDWGRHFSYEQYF
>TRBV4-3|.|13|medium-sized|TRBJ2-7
TGCGCCAGCAGCCCACAGTTACTCTACGAGCAGTACTTC
CASSPQLLYEQYF
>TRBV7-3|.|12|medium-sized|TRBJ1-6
TGTGCCAGCAGTCAGGTATATTCACCCCTCCACTTT
CASSQVYSPLHF
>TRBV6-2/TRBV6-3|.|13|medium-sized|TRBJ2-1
TGTGCCAGCAGTGCCCGCTCCTACAATGAGCAGTTCTTC
CASSARSYNEQFF
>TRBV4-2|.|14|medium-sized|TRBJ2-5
TGTGCCAGCAGCCTAACAGGGTATCAAGAGACCCAGTACTTC
CASSLTGYQETQYF
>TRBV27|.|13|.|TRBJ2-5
TGTGCCAGCAGTTTACTCAGCCGGGAGACCCAGTACTTC
CASSLLSRETQYF
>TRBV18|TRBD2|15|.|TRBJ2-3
TGTGCCAGCTCACCGGTGGGGGGGAGCACAGATACGCAGTATTTT
CASSPVGGSTDTQYF
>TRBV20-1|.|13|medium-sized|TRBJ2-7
TGCAGTGCTAGAGACAGGGGAAGGTACGAGCAGTACTTC
CSARDRGRYEQYF
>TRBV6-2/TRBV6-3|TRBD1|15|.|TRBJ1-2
TGTGCCAGCAGTTACCGGGCAGGGGGAATCTATGGCTACACCTTC
CASSYRAGGIYGYTF
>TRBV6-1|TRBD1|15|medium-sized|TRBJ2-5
TGTGCCAGCAGTGAAGGGGGGGGACAGGGAGAGACCCAGTACTTC
CASSEGGGQGETQYF
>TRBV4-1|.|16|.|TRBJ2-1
TGCGCCAGCAGCCAAGACGTGGTAGGCTCCTACAATGAGCAGTTCTTC
CASSQDVVGSYNEQFF
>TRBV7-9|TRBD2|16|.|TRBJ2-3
TGTGCCAGCAGCTTGAACAGCGGGGGCAGCACAGATACGCAGTATTTT
CASSLNSGGSTDTQYF
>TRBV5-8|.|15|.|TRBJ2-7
TGTGCCAGCAGCTTGATGCGAACCGCCACGCTCAAGCAGTACTTC
CASSLMRTATLKQYF
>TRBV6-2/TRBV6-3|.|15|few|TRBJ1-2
TGTGCCAGCAGGCCCGTGGTGGAGTTAGACTATGGCTACACCTTC
CASRPVVELDYGYTF
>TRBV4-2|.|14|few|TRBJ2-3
TGTGCCAGCAGCCAAGACTTAGTAGGGGGGACGCAGTATTTT
CASSQDLVGGTQYF
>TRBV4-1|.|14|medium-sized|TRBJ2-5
TGCGCCAGCAGCCAAGGTCTGCGGGAAGAGACCCAGTACTTC
CASSQGLREETQYF
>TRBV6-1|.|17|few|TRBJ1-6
TGTGCCAGCAGTGAAACGTGGGCGTCGAGGGGTAATTCACCCCTCCACTTT
CASSETWASRGNSPLHF
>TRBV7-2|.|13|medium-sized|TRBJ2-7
TGTGCCAGCAGCGCGACGGCCACCTACGAGCAGTACTTC
CASSATATYEQYF
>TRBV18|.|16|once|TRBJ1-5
TGTGCCAGCTCACCACCAGGGGGAAGTCAGGAGAAGCCCCAGCATTTT
CASSPPGGSQEKPQHF
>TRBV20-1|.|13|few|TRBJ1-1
TGCAGTGCTAGCAGGTGGGGGAACACTGAAGCTTTCTTT
CSASRWGNTEAFF
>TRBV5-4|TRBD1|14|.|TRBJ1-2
TGTGCCAGCAGCAGGGGACAGGGGAAAGCTGGCTACACCTTC
CASSRGQGKAGYTF
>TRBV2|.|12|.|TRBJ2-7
TGTGCCAGCAAGTCCCTATCTTACGAGCAGTACTTC
CASKSLSYEQYF
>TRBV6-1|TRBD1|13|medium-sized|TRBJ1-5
TGTGCCAGCCGGGACAGCTTCAATCAGCCCCAGCATTTT
CASRDSFNQPQHF
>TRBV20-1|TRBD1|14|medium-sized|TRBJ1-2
TGCAGTGCTCCGTCTAACAGGGGGTTCGGGGGCTACACCTTC
CSAPSNRGFGGYTF
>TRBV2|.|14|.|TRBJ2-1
TGTGCCAGCGAGTTTAGCGGTCCCTACAATGAGCAGTTCTTC
CASEFSGPYNEQFF
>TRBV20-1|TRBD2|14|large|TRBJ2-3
TGCAGTGCTAGAGAAGGGACTAGCGGGGGGACGCAGTATTTT
CSAREGTSGGTQYF
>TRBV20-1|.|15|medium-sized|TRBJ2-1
TGCAGTGCTAGACTTCGGGGGGCATTGAGGAATGAGCAGTTCTTC
CSARLRGALRNEQFF
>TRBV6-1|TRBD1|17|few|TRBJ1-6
TGTGCCAGCAGTGAAATGGGGACAGCCTCCTATAATTCACCCCTCCACTTT
CASSEMGTASYNSPLHF
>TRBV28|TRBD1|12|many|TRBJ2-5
TGTGCCAGCACGACAGGGCTGGAGACCCAGTACTTC
CASTTGLETQYF
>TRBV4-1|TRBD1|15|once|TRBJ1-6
TGCGCCAGCAGCCATCTGACAGGGCTGGGTTCACCCTTCCACTTT
CASSHLTGLGSPFHF
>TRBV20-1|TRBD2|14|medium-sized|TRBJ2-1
TGCAGTGCTAGCCAGCGGGGGGCCTACAATGAGCAGTTCTTC
CSASQRGAYNEQFF
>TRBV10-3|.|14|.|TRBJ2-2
TGTGCCATCAGTGATGCCAGCTCACCCGGGGAGCTGTTTTTT
CAISDASSPGELFF
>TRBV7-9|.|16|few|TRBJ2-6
TGTGCCAGCAGCCAACCTTGGAGCTCTGGGGCCAACGTCCTGACTTTC
CASSQPWSSGANVLTF
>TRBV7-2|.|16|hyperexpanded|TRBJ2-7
TGTGCCAGCAGCCCCCGTTCCGTCGGTCCTGGGTACGAGCAGTACTTC
CASSPRSVGPGYEQYF
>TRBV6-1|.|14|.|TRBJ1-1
TGTGCCAGCAGATCCGACGTTTGGGGGCCCGTGGCTTTCTTT
CASRSDVWGPVAFF
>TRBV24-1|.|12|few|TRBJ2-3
TGTGCCACCTCTCAGCTCGGGAGTACGCAGTATTTT
CATSQLGSTQYF
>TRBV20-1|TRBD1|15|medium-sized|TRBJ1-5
TGCAGTGCTAGATCTCAGGGGGGAAACTGGCAGCCCCAGCATTTT
CSARSQGGNWQPQHF
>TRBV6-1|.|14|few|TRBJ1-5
TGTGCCAGCACGGGGCCTTATAGCAATCAGCCCCAGCATTTT
CASTGPYSNQPQHF